Detailed here is one TCR beta chain. Germline V gene lookup returns CDR1 LNHDA and CDR2 SQIVND (reference sequence). CDR3 size: 14 residues. The germline V and J ends were trimmed by 3 bases and 1 base, with 9 bases remaining between them. Using immunoSEQ multiplex PCR, the repertoire was profiled, and TCRdb retains in-frame clones only, with some absent. Found here are approximately 180,000 clones, approximately 90% of them singletons; the top ten hold roughly a fifth. The data were obtained in a study of blood T cell repertoires in COVID-19. Study summary: The samples span acute and convalescent COVID-19 from the United States, Italy and Spain. T cells, B-cell-depleted T cells, or PBMCs provided the cDNA or gDNA that served as material.

The receptor comes from a man between 60 and 75 years old with active or convalescent COVID-19. The chain uses TRBV19 and TRBJ1-2, with TRBD1 as a possible D gene (6 bases). The specimen sequenced was peripheral blood. CDR3 in amino acids: CASSMTGVNYGYTF. The CDR3 DNA reads TGTGCCAGTAGTATGACAGGCGTTAACTATGGCTACACCTTC.